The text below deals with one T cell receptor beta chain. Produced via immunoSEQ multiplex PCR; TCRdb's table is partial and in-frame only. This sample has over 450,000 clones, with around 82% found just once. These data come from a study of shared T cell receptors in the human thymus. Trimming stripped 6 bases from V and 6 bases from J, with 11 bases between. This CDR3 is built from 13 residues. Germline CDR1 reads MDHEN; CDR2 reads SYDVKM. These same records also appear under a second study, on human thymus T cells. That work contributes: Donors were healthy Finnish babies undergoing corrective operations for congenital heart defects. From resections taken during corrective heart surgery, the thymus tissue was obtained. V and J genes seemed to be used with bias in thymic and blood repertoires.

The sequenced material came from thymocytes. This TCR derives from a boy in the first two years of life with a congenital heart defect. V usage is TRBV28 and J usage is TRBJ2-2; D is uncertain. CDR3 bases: TGTGCCAGCAGCCGAGGCGTGCCCGGGGAGCTGTTTTTT. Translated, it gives CASSRGVPGELFF. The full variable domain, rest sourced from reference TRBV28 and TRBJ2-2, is DVKVTQSSRYLVKRTGEKVFLECVQDMDHENMFWYRQDPGLGLRLIYFSYDVKMKEKGDIPEGYSVSREKKERFSLILESASTNQTSMYLCASSRGVPGELFFGEGSRLTVL.